This T cell receptor beta chain was identified in a study of T cell responses to AZD1222 COVID-19 vaccine. Study-level findings and limits: Donors were chiefly white British, with a greater number of females, and clonal diversity was perhaps underestimated. Receipt of two AZD1222 doses was followed by a rise in Spike-specific TCR breadth and depth. Baseline serology detected seropositivity in only six or seven AZD1222 recipients. In the spike-specific TCR repertoire, nearly half reportedly target unmutated variant regions.

Sequenced by immunoSEQ multiplex PCR; TCRdb stores in-frame clones only, minus some. This table has roughly 150,000 clones, roughly 92% appearing once. Concerning this clone: The antigen is not known.

Trimming took 4 bases from V and 7 from J, leaving 16 bases between them. The CDR3 totals 15 residues. Looked up from germline, CDR1 is SEHNR and CDR2 is FQNEAQ (reference sequence). Sequenced material: peripheral blood, taken on day 0 of AZD1222 vaccination. The genes are TRBV7-9 and TRBJ1-4, with D maybe TRBD1 (6 bases). This receptor was identified in an adult in good health. This CDR3 is CASSSLTGQREKLFF. The CDR3 DNA is TGTGCCAGCAGCTCCTTAACAGGGCAGCGTGAAAAACTGTTTTTT.